This TCR beta chain is from a study of blood T cell repertoires in COVID-19. About the research overall: The origin of the acute and convalescent COVID-19 samples was the United States, Italy and Spain. Sample material is recorded as cDNA or gDNA derived from T cells, B-cell-depleted T cells, or PBMCs.

Original handling: From reference gene primer amplification, estimates of nucleated cell counts were derived. Some clones are missing from TCRdb's copy, which holds only in-frame ones; the method was immunoSEQ multiplex PCR. From that table come the V and J calls and clone size; the DNA was used to work out D and trimming. The table includes 40,000 or so clones, around 88% detected once. From germline, CDR1 is MNHNS and CDR2 SASEGT. This CDR3 region has 16 residues. V shed 3 bases and J 4 bases; nucleotides not matched to a gene: 8. This sequence joins TRBV6-1 and TRBJ1-5; TRBD1 matches 8 bases. Sequencing used peripheral blood. The source of this sequence is a human donor in a cohort sampled during active COVID-19. In DNA form, the CDR3 reads TGTGCCAGCAGTGAGGCCAGGGGGCGAGGAAATCAGCCCCAGCATTTT. This sequence encodes CASSEARGRGNQPQHF.